This T cell receptor (beta chain) is drawn from a study of blood T cells in healthy people across ages. This clonotype was recorded many times. It was with a sample-barcoded 5' primer and a J-beta primer mix that a second PCR of roughly 7 to 12 cycles was run. TCRdb re-called the 5' RACE reads with MiXCR, one entry per CDR3 protein. The sample consists of 500,000 to 700,000 distinct CDR3 sequences, less than 35% of them appearing once. After removal of 2 bases from V and 9 bases from J, the junction contained 17 bases not matched to a gene. The CDR3 covers 18 residues. In germline, CDR1 is SEHNR, CDR2 FQNEAQ (reference sequence).

The sequencing sample was made of blood. The sequence was obtained from a woman over 75 in good health. This chain connects TRBV7-9 to TRBJ2-5; TRBD2 agrees at 11 bases. The CDR3 here is CASSLRSLLAGGPRPQYF. As DNA, the CDR3 is TGTGCCAGCAGCTTAAGGTCACTCCTAGCGGGGGGACCAAGGCCCCAGTACTTC.